Listed below are T cell receptor beta chains from one sample, sequenced in a study of blood T cell repertoires in COVID-19. Clones were read by immunoSEQ multiplex PCR, and TCRdb kept only the in-frame ones, dropping some. The table lists 400,000 to 450,000 clones, 80% to 95% of them singletons, with 0.55% to 0.75% in the top ten. Material for sequencing was PBMCs or T cells enriched from blood (not recorded which). The receptors originated from a man aged 18 to 29 who had recovered from COVID-19. Both conserved end residues are part of each CDR3. The D gene is left open where the match is weak. The size of a clone is reported for some rows only, either as once, few or many, or as a class for expanded clones.

v_gene: TRBV12-2; j_gene: TRBJ2-1; abundance: NA; d_gene: NA; CDR3aa: CASLGSSSYNEQFF; CDR3nt: TGTGCAAGTCTTGGCTCAAGCTCCTACAATGAGCAGTTCTTC
v_gene: TRBV5-1; j_gene: TRBJ1-1; abundance: once; d_gene: TRBD1; CDR3aa: CASSEGQGARSFF; CDR3nt: TGCGCCAGCAGTGAGGGACAGGGGGCTCGTTCTTTCTTT
v_gene: TRBV18; j_gene: TRBJ2-7; abundance: NA; d_gene: TRBD2; CDR3aa: CASSPLARTSGSLVHEQYF; CDR3nt: TGTGCCAGCTCTCCATTAGCTCGGACTAGCGGGAGTTTAGTACACGAGCAGTACTTC
v_gene: TRBV12-3/TRBV12-4; j_gene: TRBJ1-5; abundance: NA; d_gene: NA; CDR3aa: CASTLLNQPQHF; CDR3nt: TGTGCCAGCACTCTACTCAATCAGCCCCAGCATTTT
v_gene: TRBV7-3; j_gene: TRBJ1-2; abundance: NA; d_gene: NA; CDR3aa: CASSLVRANYGYTF; CDR3nt: TGTGCCAGCAGCTTAGTCAGGGCGAACTATGGCTACACCTTC
v_gene: TRBV19; j_gene: TRBJ2-7; abundance: NA; d_gene: NA; CDR3aa: CASSIPAGEGWSYYEQYF; CDR3nt: TGTGCCAGTAGTATACCTGCAGGGGAGGGTTGGTCTTACTACGAGCAGTACTTC
v_gene: TRBV7-9; j_gene: TRBJ1-2; abundance: NA; d_gene: TRBD1; CDR3aa: CASSPPLAGGEGYTF; CDR3nt: TGTGCCAGCAGCCCCCCCCTGGCAGGGGGAGAGGGCTACACCTTC
v_gene: TRBV11-2; j_gene: TRBJ2-4; abundance: NA; d_gene: TRBD2; CDR3aa: CASSLASGSAKNIQYF; CDR3nt: TGTGCCAGCAGCTTAGCGAGCGGGAGCGCCAAAAACATTCAGTACTTC
v_gene: TRBV6-5; j_gene: TRBJ1-1; abundance: once; d_gene: NA; CDR3aa: CASSYSIPRANTEAFF; CDR3nt: TGTGCCAGCAGTTACTCGATTCCCAGGGCTAACACTGAAGCTTTCTTT
v_gene: TRBV5-1; j_gene: TRBJ1-5; abundance: NA; d_gene: TRBD1; CDR3aa: CASSLGDRLGQPQHF; CDR3nt: TGCGCCAGCAGCTTGGGGGACAGGCTGGGACAGCCCCAGCATTTT
v_gene: TRBV15; j_gene: TRBJ2-7; abundance: NA; d_gene: NA; CDR3aa: CATSRDREYEQYF; CDR3nt: TGTGCCACCAGCAGAGATCGAGAGTACGAGCAGTACTTC
v_gene: TRBV5-6; j_gene: TRBJ2-3; abundance: NA; d_gene: NA; CDR3aa: CASRVGRLDYFTDTQYF; CDR3nt: TGTGCCAGCAGGGTTGGGCGCCTCGATTACTTCACAGATACGCAGTATTTT
v_gene: TRBV11-2; j_gene: TRBJ2-7; abundance: NA; d_gene: TRBD2; CDR3aa: CASSSGTSGSIEQYF; CDR3nt: TGTGCCAGCAGCTCTGGGACTAGCGGGAGTATCGAGCAGTACTTC
v_gene: TRBV3-1/TRBV3-2; j_gene: TRBJ2-1; abundance: NA; d_gene: NA; CDR3aa: CASSQQAASYNEQFF; CDR3nt: TGTGCCAGCAGCCAACAAGCGGCTTCCTACAATGAGCAGTTCTTC
v_gene: TRBV7-8; j_gene: TRBJ1-2; abundance: once; d_gene: NA; CDR3aa: CASSLGGDVDGYTF; CDR3nt: TGTGCCAGCAGCTTAGGGGGCGATGTCGATGGCTACACCTTC
v_gene: TRBV19; j_gene: TRBJ2-1; abundance: NA; d_gene: TRBD2; CDR3aa: CASSMTSGGALSYNEQFF; CDR3nt: TGTGCCAGTAGTATGACTAGCGGGGGGGCCTTATCCTACAATGAGCAGTTCTTC
v_gene: TRBV9; j_gene: TRBJ1-4; abundance: NA; d_gene: NA; CDR3aa: CASSVAGAGEKLFF; CDR3nt: TGTGCCAGCAGCGTAGCAGGGGCGGGTGAAAAACTGTTTTTT
v_gene: TRBV9; j_gene: TRBJ1-4; abundance: few; d_gene: NA; CDR3aa: CASSEGVGEKLFF; CDR3nt: TGTGCCAGCAGCGAGGGAGTAGGAGAAAAACTGTTTTTT
v_gene: TRBV5-8; j_gene: TRBJ2-2; abundance: NA; d_gene: TRBD2; CDR3aa: CASSRGTRGRTGELFF; CDR3nt: TGTGCCAGCAGCCGCGGGACTAGAGGTCGCACCGGGGAGCTGTTTTTT
v_gene: TRBV9; j_gene: TRBJ1-1; abundance: NA; d_gene: NA; CDR3aa: CASSRGGANTEAFF; CDR3nt: TGTGCCAGCAGCAGGGGCGGGGCGAACACTGAAGCTTTCTTT
v_gene: TRBV9; j_gene: TRBJ1-6; abundance: once; d_gene: NA; CDR3aa: CASSGGWAHEGSPLHF; CDR3nt: TGTGCCAGCAGCGGCGGCTGGGCACACGAGGGTTCACCCCTCCACTTT
v_gene: TRBV2; j_gene: TRBJ2-1; abundance: NA; d_gene: NA; CDR3aa: CASSPDNNEQFF; CDR3nt: TGTGCCAGCAGTCCCGACAACAATGAGCAGTTCTTC
v_gene: TRBV3-1/TRBV3-2; j_gene: TRBJ1-1; abundance: NA; d_gene: NA; CDR3aa: CASSPGTEAFF; CDR3nt: TGTGCCAGCAGCCCCGGGACAGAAGCTTTCTTT
v_gene: TRBV28; j_gene: TRBJ1-2; abundance: NA; d_gene: TRBD1; CDR3aa: CASSFDRGQGGYTF; CDR3nt: TGTGCCAGCAGTTTCGACAGGGGGCAAGGTGGCTACACCTTC
v_gene: TRBV15; j_gene: TRBJ1-3; abundance: NA; d_gene: NA; CDR3aa: CATSVSVGRAGNTIYF; CDR3nt: TGTGCCACCAGCGTGTCTGTGGGGCGAGCAGGAAACACCATATATTTT
v_gene: TRBV6-5; j_gene: TRBJ1-6; abundance: NA; d_gene: TRBD1; CDR3aa: CASSQQGVGSPLHF; CDR3nt: TGTGCCAGCAGTCAACAGGGGGTAGGTTCACCCCTCCACTTT